The 26 T cell receptor beta chains below were found in one sample sequenced in a study of CD8+CD57+ T cells in acquired aplastic anemia. Genomic DNA provided the template from which TCR beta VDJ and CDR3 profiles were obtained. Each CDR3 protein gets one entry after TCRdb re-called the reads with MiXCR. The repertoire holds some 200,000 distinct CDR3 sequences, with around half as singletons. It was patients with CD8+CD57+ cell expansion by flow cytometry who were chosen for sequencing. Sequencing was done on a sample of sorted CD4+, CD8+, or CD8+CD57+ T cells (not recorded which) from PBMCs. These receptors were obtained from a human donor with aplastic anemia.

The J gene is TRBJ2-7, the V gene TRBV7-2, with a tentative D call TRBD1 (6 bases). This CDR3 comprises 14 residues. Deletions cut 4 bases from V and 4 bases from J, with 14 bases between. Per germline, CDR1 SGHTA and CDR2 FQGNSA. The CDR3 protein is CASSSQAGQYEQYF. CDR3 in DNA: TGTGCCAGCAGCTCCCAGGCAGGACAGTACGAGCAGTACTTC.

V is TRBV19 and J is TRBJ1-1, with a weak D call TRBD1 (5 bases). There are 15 residues in the CDR3. Deletions cut 5 bases from V and 0 bases from J, with 13 bases between. Germline V gene lookup returns CDR1 LNHDA and CDR2 SQIVND (reference sequence). This CDR3 reads CASSPSGRLNTEAFF. The CDR3 DNA reads as TGTGCCAGTAGTCCCTCGGGACGGCTGAACACTGAAGCTTTCTTT.

This clonotype was observed once. The rearrangement joins TRBV6-4 to TRBJ1-1, with D perhaps TRBD1 (5 bases). The CDR3 extends over 14 amino acids. Germline CDR1 MRHNA, CDR2 SNTAGT. V was pared by 4 bases and J by 0 bases, with 9 bases between. Here the CDR3 DNA reads TGTGCCAGCAGTGTGACAGACATGAACACTGAAGCTTTCTTT. It encodes CASSVTDMNTEAFF.

This chain joins TRBV10-3 and TRBJ2-3; 11 nucleotides match TRBD2. The CDR3 totals 13 residues. Looked up from germline, CDR1 is ENHRY and CDR2 is SYGVKD. With V trimmed by 6 bases and J by 4 bases, 0 bases remained unmatched. CDR3 amino acids: CAIRLAGADTQYF. In DNA form, the CDR3 reads TGTGCCATCAGACTAGCGGGAGCAGATACGCAGTATTTT.

This clonotype has a count of ten or more. V usage is TRBV5-1 and J usage is TRBJ1-6; TRBD1 is a possible D gene (5 bases). The CDR3 consists of 14 residues. V was trimmed by 1 base and J by 10 bases, leaving 12 bases between them. Germline V CDR1 and CDR2: SGHRS, YFSETQ. The DNA for the CDR3 is TGCGCCAGCAGCTTGCCGACAGCTGGGTCACCCCTCCACTTT. Its protein is CASSLPTAGSPLHF.

At least ten counts were recorded for this clonotype. The rearrangement uses TRBV4-1 and TRBJ2-5; either TRBD1 or TRBD2 may supply D (5 bases each). The CDR3 length is 15 residues. Trimming took 7 bases from V and 2 from J, leaving 17 bases between them. Germline V gives CDR1 MGHRA, CDR2 YSYEKL. The CDR3 nucleotides are TGCGCCAGCACCTTAGCGTGGGGCATTCAAGAGACCCAGTACTTC. It codes for CASTLAWGIQETQYF.

The CDR3 region is CASSMGWTYGTEAFF. CDR3 in DNA: TGTGCCAGTAGTATGGGGTGGACCTACGGCACTGAAGCTTTCTTT. This chain links TRBV19 with TRBJ1-1; D remains ambiguous. CDR1 is LNHDA, CDR2 SQIVND, per germline (reference sequence). The CDR3 is 15 residues long. Between the trimmed V and J ends, which lost 3 bases and 4 bases, there was a span of 15 bases.

Many counts were recorded for this clonotype. The chain uses TRBV7-2 and TRBJ2-2; 8 bases align to TRBD2. Trimming cost V 1 base and J 0 bases; bases outside gene matches: 4. Germline V gene lookup returns CDR1 SGHTA and CDR2 FQGNSA. CDR3 length: 17 amino acids. The CDR3 DNA sequence: TGTGCCAGCAGCTTAGGCACACTAGCGGCGAACACCGGGGAGCTGTTTTTT. It yields the protein CASSLGTLAANTGELFF. The full variable domain, rest sourced from reference TRBV7-2 and TRBJ2-2, is GAGVSQSPSNKVTEKGKDVELRCDPISGHTALYWYRQSLGQGLEFLIYFQGNSAPDKSGLPSDRFSAERTGGSVSTLTIQRTQQEDSAVYLCASSLGTLAANTGELFFGEGSRLTVL.

This clonotype occurred a few times. V gene TRBV15 combines with J gene TRBJ2-1; D is undetermined. This CDR3 has 14 residues. The germline V gene encodes CDR1 LNHNV and CDR2 YYDKDF (reference sequence). The V end was cut by 0 bases, the J end by 4 bases, with 7 bases between. CDR3 sequence (DNA): TGTGCCACCAGCAGAGAACAACGGTACAATGAGCAGTTCTTC. Its translation is CATSREQRYNEQFF.

This clonotype was observed many times. The chain combines TRBV2 with TRBJ2-2, with a tentative D call TRBD2 (6 bases). There are 14 residues in the CDR3. The V gene's germline CDR1 is SNHLY and CDR2 FYNNEI. Between the trimmed V and J ends, which lost 5 bases and 1 base, there was a span of 8 bases. The DNA of the CDR3 is TGTGCCAGCAGTAACGGGAGGAACACCGGGGAGCTGTTTTTT. It encodes CASSNGRNTGELFF.

In this sample, this clonotype turned up once. The J gene is TRBJ2-7, the V gene TRBV25-1; 8 nucleotides match TRBD2. The V and J ends lost 3 bases and 1 base, in that order; junction bases with no gene match: 8. CDR1 and CDR2 from the germline V gene are MGHDK and SYGVNS. The CDR3 spans 16 residues. CDR3 region: CASSDIWAGGSYEQYF. The CDR3, as DNA: TGTGCCAGCAGTGATATCTGGGCGGGGGGTTCCTACGAGCAGTACTTC.

This clonotype was detected a few times. The rearrangement links TRBV2 to TRBJ1-2; D is perhaps TRBD1 (5 bases). CDR3 length: 11 residues. The germline V and J ends were trimmed by 6 bases and 10 bases, with 12 bases remaining between them. Per germline, CDR1 SNHLY and CDR2 FYNNEI. The DNA for the CDR3 is TGTGCCAGCAGCGAACAGGTTGCCTACACCTTC. This encodes CASSEQVAYTF.

This clonotype was counted between two and nine times. V is TRBV15 and J is TRBJ1-2, with D uncertain. V lost 4 bases, J lost 3 bases, and 9 bases lay in between. The length of the CDR3 is 13 residues. The germline gives CDR1 LNHNV, CDR2 YYDKDF (reference sequence). This chain's CDR3 is CATSTENDYGYTF. DNA for the CDR3: TGTGCCACCAGCACGGAGAATGACTATGGCTACACCTTC.

The CDR3 reads CASSSNMGSGSPLHF. The CDR3 nucleotides read TGTGCCAGCAGCTCAAACATGGGTAGTGGTTCACCCCTCCACTTT. The chain couples TRBV7-3 to TRBJ1-6; D gene unclear. With 4 bases removed from V and 9 bases from J, the gap between germline ends came to 16 bases. The germline V gene encodes CDR1 SGHTA and CDR2 FQGTGA. The CDR3 consists of 15 residues.

The count of this clonotype is one. The genes are TRBV29-1 and TRBJ2-2, with D tentatively TRBD1 (6 bases). CDR1 is SQVTM, CDR2 ANQGSEA, per germline. This CDR3 has 15 amino acids. The CDR3 nucleotides are TGCAGTGGATTTACAGGGTCAACTAACACCGGGGAGCTGTTTTTT. It codes for CSGFTGSTNTGELFF.

This clonotype was detected a few times. The chain joins TRBV2 to TRBJ2-7; TRBD2 agrees at 7 bases. The junction had 11 bases not matched to a gene; V was cut back by 4 bases and J by 8 bases. The CDR3 extends over 14 amino acids. Germline values: CDR1 SNHLY, CDR2 FYNNEI. The CDR3 nucleotides are TGTGCCAGCAGTGGAGGGGCAGGGACTACGAAGCAGTACTTC. Amino acids: CASSGGAGTTKQYF.

The chain joins TRBV10-3 to TRBJ2-7, with D maybe TRBD2 (7 bases). The CDR3 spans 16 residues. V was trimmed by 0 bases and J by 0 bases, leaving 12 bases between them. CDR1 and CDR2 from the germline V gene are ENHRY and SYGVKD. CDR3 in DNA: TGTGCCATCAGTGAGTCGAGGGGGGGCTTCTCCTACGAGCAGTACTTC. This codes for CAISESRGGFSYEQYF.

This clonotype was picked up a small number of times. This chain joins TRBV4-3 and TRBJ1-2; no reliable D call. The CDR3 extends over 16 amino acids. The germline CDR1 and CDR2 sequences are LGHNA and YSLEER. V lost 0 bases and J lost 4, with 15 bases in between. CDR3: CASSQDRAETSYGYTF. In nucleotides, the CDR3 is TGCGCCAGCAGCCAAGATCGGGCAGAGACTTCCTATGGCTACACCTTC.

This clonotype was counted many times. This chain connects TRBV6-1 to TRBJ1-1; D gene unclear. Germline values: CDR1 MNHNS, CDR2 SASEGT. The CDR3 runs 11 residues. Trimming pared 3 bases from V and 5 bases from J, leaving 4 bases between. This CDR3 is CASSEGTEAFF. The CDR3 DNA reads as TGTGCCAGCAGTGAGGGTACTGAAGCTTTCTTT.

The table lists this clonotype with many counts. The V call is TRBV5-5, the J call TRBJ2-7, with 9 bases matching TRBD1. The CDR3 runs to 16 residues. The ends lost 3 bases at V and 0 bases at J; junction bases unmatched: 7. CDR1 SGHKS and CDR2 YYEKEE come from the germline V gene (reference sequence). CDR3 sequence reads: CASSYYGTGYSYEQYF. The DNA of the CDR3 is TGTGCCAGCAGCTACTATGGGACAGGGTACTCCTACGAGCAGTACTTC.

V gene TRBV10-2 combines with J gene TRBJ1-2, with 7 bases fitting TRBD1. The length of the CDR3 is 14 residues. In germline, CDR1 is WSHSY, CDR2 SAAADI. The trim removed 3 bases at V and 7 bases at J, leaving 8 bases unmatched. This CDR3 reads CASSEFRGYRGYTF. Here the CDR3 DNA reads TGCGCCAGCAGTGAATTCAGGGGGTATCGTGGCTACACCTTC.

This clonotype was counted ten times or more. The J gene is TRBJ2-3, the V gene TRBV5-4; D is ambiguous. The CDR3 is made up of 16 amino acids. The V gene lost 0 bases and the J gene lost 6 bases, with 17 bases spanning the gap. Germline V gene data show CDR1 as SGHNT and CDR2 as YYREEE (reference sequence). CDR3: CASSLGRGVTVDTQYF. For the CDR3, the DNA is TGTGCCAGCAGCTTGGGGCGAGGAGTTACAGTTGATACGCAGTATTTT.

This clonotype has just one count. The gene calls are TRBV10-3 and TRBJ1-4, with no clear D. This CDR3 region has 16 residues. The germline V gene has CDR1 ENHRY and CDR2 SYGVKD. Trimming took 0 bases from V and 7 from J, leaving 15 bases between them. The CDR3 loop is CAISESKVGLIEKLFF. The CDR3 bases are TGTGCCATCAGTGAGTCGAAAGTAGGGTTAATTGAAAAACTGTTTTTT.

This clonotype was recorded many times. The rearrangement links TRBV9 to TRBJ1-5; tentatively, D is TRBD1 (6 bases). The CDR3 extends over 14 amino acids. The V and J ends lost 0 bases and 6 bases respectively, with 10 bases between them. Germline V lookup: CDR1 SGDLS, CDR2 YYNGEE. The CDR3 DNA follows: TGTGCCAGCAGCGTAGAGGGGGGAACTCAGCCCCAGCATTTT. It codes for CASSVEGGTQPQHF.

The genes are TRBV19 and TRBJ1-5; no firm D call. With 3 bases removed from V and 6 bases from J, the gap between germline ends came to 15 bases. CDR3 length: 15 amino acids. CDR1 is LNHDA, CDR2 SQIVND, per germline (reference sequence). The CDR3 sequence: CASSMIPFVGQPQHF. Here the CDR3 DNA reads TGTGCCAGTAGTATGATCCCCTTCGTCGGTCAGCCCCAGCATTTT.

The sample holds a few counts of this clonotype. V and J are TRBV25-1 and TRBJ2-7, with no clear D. CDR3 length: 13 amino acids. V lost 0 bases to trimming and J lost 3 bases, with 6 bases between them. Germline V gene data show CDR1 as MGHDK and CDR2 as SYGVNS. This CDR3 is CASSEYSGYEQYF. The CDR3 bases are TGTGCCAGCAGTGAATACTCTGGCTACGAGCAGTACTTC.